Listed here are 30 T cell receptor beta chains from one sample, sequenced in a study of T-cell reconstitution after alpha-beta-depleted transplantation in children. The TCRbeta library was prepared with unique molecular identifiers. TCRdb processed the PCR reads anew with MiXCR; each CDR3 protein has one entry. This table holds over 550,000 distinct CDR3 sequences, roughly a tenth found once. Sequences were derived from PBMCs from the stem cell graft donor, sampled from the stem cell graft. Every receptor here comes from a human donor who donated a stem cell graft to a child with acute myeloid leukemia.

The rearrangement joins TRBV9 to TRBJ2-1; 7 bases agree with TRBD2. The CDR3 loop spans 15 amino acids. The V and J ends lost 4 bases and 6 bases, in that order; junction bases with no gene match: 10. The V gene's germline CDR1 is SGDLS and CDR2 YYNGEE. The CDR3 protein is CASSFAGTTLNEQFF. In DNA form, the CDR3 reads TGTGCCAGCAGCTTTGCCGGGACTACCCTCAATGAGCAGTTCTTC. The entire variable domain, with the rest obtained from reference TRBV9 and TRBJ2-1, is as follows: DSGVTQTPKHLITATGQRVTLRCSPRSGDLSVYWYQQSLDQGLQFLIQYYNGEERAKGNILERFSAQQFPDLHSELNLSSLELGDSALYFCASSFAGTTLNEQFFGPGTRLTVL.

This sequence joins TRBV9 and TRBJ2-2, with TRBD2 identical over 13 bases. The CDR3 is 17 residues long. V was clipped by 1 base and J by 5 bases; unmatched bases: 5. Germline CDR1 is SGDLS and CDR2 is YYNGEE. This CDR3 reads CASSVTSGRGWTGELFF. The CDR3 DNA reads as TGTGCCAGCAGCGTAACTAGCGGGAGGGGTTGGACCGGGGAGCTGTTTTTT.

This clonotype was detected ten times or more. The chain uses TRBV5-6 and TRBJ2-6; unclear D gene. Germline CDR1 and CDR2: SGHDT and YYEEEE. The V end lost 5 bases, the J end lost 0 bases, and 6 bases lay between the germline ends. There are 14 residues in the CDR3. CDR3 in amino acids: CASSRLSGANVLTF. The DNA for the CDR3 is TGTGCCAGCAGTCGGCTCTCTGGGGCCAACGTCCTGACTTTC.

The sample holds many counts of this clonotype. The rearrangement links TRBV29-1 to TRBJ2-1; 8 bases fit TRBD1. Trimming at V came to 3 bases and at J to 6 bases, leaving 4 bases not matched to a gene. The CDR3 contains 13 residues. CDR1 is SQVTM, CDR2 ANQGSEA, per germline. The CDR3 nucleotides read TGCAGCGTTGAGGGACAGGTAGGCAATGAGCAGTTCTTC. The encoded protein is CSVEGQVGNEQFF.

There are a few counts of this clonotype. The gene calls are TRBV28 and TRBJ2-3; 9 nucleotides agree with TRBD1. The CDR3 runs 17 residues. Germline-derived CDR1 and CDR2 are MDHEN and SYDVKM. Trimming removed 2 bases from V and 2 bases from J; junction bases left unmatched: 8. The CDR3: CASSLGGTGITTDTQYF. CDR3 nucleotide sequence: TGTGCCAGCAGTTTAGGGGGGACAGGGATTACCACAGATACGCAGTATTTT.

This clonotype was found many times. This chain links TRBV6-5 with TRBJ2-4; unclear D gene. V shed 4 bases and J shed 0 bases, with 16 bases lying between them. The CDR3 runs 17 residues. Germline V gives CDR1 MNHEY, CDR2 SVGAGI. The DNA for the CDR3 is TGTGCCAGCAGTTCCTCCCTTGGGCTATTAGCCAAAAACATTCAGTACTTC. It specifies CASSSSLGLLAKNIQYF.

There are many counts of this clonotype. V gene TRBV6-5 combines with J gene TRBJ2-7; TRBD1 is a possible D gene (6 bases). The V gene's germline CDR1 is MNHEY and CDR2 SVGAGI. The V gene lost 0 bases and the J gene lost 9 bases, with 24 bases spanning the gap. CDR3 length: 17 residues. This chain's CDR3 is CASSYSSTGHTATLQYF. The CDR3, as DNA: TGTGCCAGCAGTTACTCGTCAACGGGACACACTGCGACTTTGCAGTACTTC.

The chain employs TRBV5-6 and TRBJ1-6, with D perhaps TRBD1 (6 bases). Deletions cut 3 bases from V and 10 bases from J, with 20 bases between. The CDR3 loop spans 16 amino acids. The germline CDR1 and CDR2 sequences are SGHDT and YYEEEE. The CDR3: CASSWGGWGLGSPLHF. In nucleotides, the CDR3 is TGTGCCAGCAGCTGGGGGGGCTGGGGGCTGGGGTCACCCCTCCACTTT.

This clonotype was observed many times. The J gene is TRBJ2-1, the V gene TRBV20-1, with 9 positions matching TRBD2. V shed 2 bases, J shed 3 bases, and the junction held 2 bases outside the gene matches. From germline, CDR1 is DFQATT and CDR2 SNEGSKA (reference sequence). The CDR3 extends over 14 amino acids. Written as DNA, the CDR3 is TGCAGTGCTAGACTAGCGGGATTCTACAATGAGCAGTTCTTC. Translated, it gives CSARLAGFYNEQFF.

The chain joins TRBV5-1 to TRBJ1-1; 9 positions match TRBD1. In germline, CDR1 is SGHRS, CDR2 YFSETQ. V dropped 7 bases and J dropped 0; count of bases not matched to a gene: 4. CDR3 size: 14 residues. As DNA, the CDR3 is TGCGCCAGCCGGGACAGGGACATGAACACTGAAGCTTTCTTT. Translated: CASRDRDMNTEAFF.

This clonotype was counted a few times. The rearrangement links TRBV2 to TRBJ1-4; D is ambiguous. Trimming pared 5 bases from V and 0 bases from J, leaving 10 bases between. There are 15 residues in the CDR3. Germline lookup yields CDR1 SNHLY and CDR2 FYNNEI. DNA of the CDR3: TGTGCCAGCAGTTTGCCAGAGGCAACTAATGAAAAACTGTTTTTT. Encoded protein: CASSLPEATNEKLFF.

This clonotype was observed a handful of times. The genes are TRBV20-1 and TRBJ2-7; the D gene is possibly TRBD2 (5 bases). Germline CDR1 reads DFQATT; CDR2 reads SNEGSKA (reference sequence). V was clipped by 5 bases and J by 0 bases, with 17 bases between them. The CDR3 is 15 residues long. The CDR3 region has the DNA TGCAGTGCTCTACAAGGCGGGTTAGGCTCCTACGAGCAGTACTTC. The encoded protein is CSALQGGLGSYEQYF.

This clonotype was seen a few times. V and J are TRBV25-1 and TRBJ1-1; D perhaps matches TRBD1 (5 bases). The CDR3 is 15 amino acids. V was cut by 1 base and J by 6 bases, with 15 bases left in between. The germline gives CDR1 MGHDK, CDR2 SYGVNS. CDR3 sequence: CASSELRREVSEAFF. The CDR3 DNA reads as TGTGCCAGCAGTGAATTGCGCAGGGAAGTATCTGAAGCTTTCTTT.

Ten or more counts support this clonotype. The chain employs TRBV12-3 or TRBV12-4 and TRBJ2-7; 10 nucleotides align to TRBD1. V lost 1 base, J lost 6 bases, and 6 bases stayed unmatched. This CDR3 has 15 residues. In DNA form, the CDR3 reads TGTGCCAGCAGTTTAGGGGACAGGGGCGTCTGCGAGCAGTACTTC. Amino acid sequence: CASSLGDRGVCEQYF.

CDR3 nucleotide sequence: TGTGCCAGCAGCCGAGACTTTACTAGCGGGGGAAGCTACGAGCAGTACTTC. Protein sequence: CASSRDFTSGGSYEQYF. The V gene is TRBV4-2, the J gene TRBJ2-7, with TRBD2 matching 11 bases. The CDR3 is 17 residues long. The J segment lost 3 bases and the V segment lost 4 bases, leaving 11 bases of the junction unmatched. Per germline, CDR1 LGHNA and CDR2 YNFKEQ.

V gene TRBV9 combines with J gene TRBJ2-3; 8 positions agree with TRBD2. Trimming removed 5 bases from V and 1 base from J; junction bases left unmatched: 12. The CDR3 runs to 17 residues. CDR1 SGDLS and CDR2 YYNGEE come from the germline V gene. As DNA, the CDR3 is TGTGCCAGCAGTGACCTAATAGCGGGATCTGGCACAGATACGCAGTATTTT. Amino acid sequence: CASSDLIAGSGTDTQYF.

In its sample, this clonotype was seen many times. This chain connects TRBV29-1 to TRBJ2-1, with 10 nucleotides matching TRBD2. V trimming: 6 bases; J trimming: 3 bases; junction bases outside the gene matches: 5. The germline V gene has CDR1 SQVTM and CDR2 ANQGSEA. This CDR3 comprises 14 residues. CDR3 amino acids: CSVGSSGSYNEQFF. Here the CDR3 DNA reads TGCAGCGTGGGGTCTAGCGGGAGCTACAATGAGCAGTTCTTC.

This clonotype was seen only a few times. This chain joins TRBV28 and TRBJ2-5; no definite D call. Germline-derived CDR1 and CDR2 are MDHEN and SYDVKM. Trimming stripped 5 bases from V and 4 bases from J, with 14 bases between. The CDR3 is 14 amino acids. CDR3 in DNA: TGTGCCAGCAGTCTCCGTCGGCTCGGAGAGACCCAGTACTTC. Encoded protein: CASSLRRLGETQYF.

This clonotype was recorded at least ten times. V is TRBV19 and J is TRBJ2-7; 13 nucleotides line up with TRBD2. Germline V gives CDR1 LNHDA, CDR2 SQIVND (reference sequence). This CDR3 region has 15 residues. V shed 7 bases and J 7 bases; nucleotides not matched to a gene: 10. The CDR3 loop reads CASTSGLAGVGEQYF. CDR3 in DNA: TGTGCCAGTACCTCCGGACTAGCGGGAGTTGGGGAGCAGTACTTC.

A few counts support this clonotype. J is TRBJ2-1 and V is TRBV10-3; 13 bases are shared with TRBD2. Germline CDR1 is ENHRY and CDR2 is SYGVKD. This CDR3 region has 14 residues. V dropped 8 bases and J dropped 3; count of bases not matched to a gene: 1. In nucleotides, the CDR3 is TGTGCCATCCGGACTAGCGGGGGCTACAATGAGCAGTTCTTC. Protein: CAIRTSGGYNEQFF.

This clonotype has a count of ten or more. CDR3 region: CASSLMHRDQETQYF. The CDR3 nucleotides are TGTGCCAGCAGCTTAATGCACAGGGACCAAGAGACCCAGTACTTC. V and J are TRBV7-3 and TRBJ2-5; D is perhaps TRBD1 (6 bases). Germline CDR1 is SGHTA and CDR2 is FQGTGA. This CDR3 has 15 residues. Trimming shortened V by 1 base and J by 0 bases, and 9 bases separated the two germline ends.

The chain combines TRBV11-3 with TRBJ2-1; 8 bases agree with TRBD1. V shed 5 bases and J 5 bases; nucleotides not matched to a gene: 11. The CDR3 contains 16 residues. Germline-derived CDR1 and CDR2 are SGHNT and YENEEA. In DNA, the CDR3 is TGTGCCAGCAGCAACGCGAGACAGGGGATAAACAATGAGCAGTTCTTC. Its protein product is CASSNARQGINNEQFF.

Notes on this clonotype: It may be a read error: a sequence one base away is much more abundant. The rearrangement links TRBV12-3 or TRBV12-4 to TRBJ1-1; D unresolved. V was shortened by 7 bases and J by 1 base, with 1 base between the two germline ends. There are 10 residues in the CDR3. The CDR3 sequence: CASKNTEAFF. The CDR3 coding sequence is TGTGCCAGCAAGAACACTGAAGCTTTCTTT.

In this sample, this clonotype turned up many times. This chain links TRBV20-1 with TRBJ2-3; unclear D gene. The CDR3 has 15 residues. Germline loops: CDR1 DFQATT, CDR2 SNEGSKA (reference sequence). The V and J ends lost 0 bases and 2 bases respectively, with 12 bases between them. CDR3 region: CSARDYERVTDTQYF. In nucleotides, the CDR3 is TGCAGTGCTAGAGATTACGAAAGGGTCACAGATACGCAGTATTTT.

This clonotype occurred a few times. This chain connects TRBV29-1 to TRBJ2-7, with D possibly being TRBD1 or TRBD2 (5 bases each). Trimming stripped 6 bases from V and 0 bases from J, with 9 bases between. Germline lookup yields CDR1 SQVTM and CDR2 ANQGSEA. The CDR3 has 12 residues. The CDR3 loop is CSVWGRSYEQYF. DNA for the CDR3: TGCAGCGTGTGGGGACGCTCCTACGAGCAGTACTTC.

This clonotype was counted at least ten times. The rearrangement uses TRBV29-1 and TRBJ2-3, with unresolved D. The CDR3 runs 10 residues. Germline V gene data show CDR1 as SQVTM and CDR2 as ANQGSEA. The CDR3 here is CSAGADTQYF. In DNA, the CDR3 is TGCAGTGCTGGTGCAGATACGCAGTATTTT.

The table lists this clonotype with a few counts. CDR3 nucleotides: TGTGCCACCAGCAGAGATCCCGGGTTAGATACGCAGTATTTT. It is translated as CATSRDPGLDTQYF. The V gene is TRBV15, the J gene TRBJ2-3; no definite D call. CDR1 and CDR2 from the germline V gene are LNHNV and YYDKDF (reference sequence). The CDR3 totals 14 residues. Deletions cut 0 bases from V and 5 bases from J, with 9 bases between.

This clonotype has just a few counts. One end of the junction does not line up with germline, which may come from a read error. This chain links TRBV7-7 with TRBJ2-5, with 12 bases lining up with TRBD1. Germline lookup yields CDR1 SSHAT and CDR2 FNYEAQ (reference sequence). This CDR3 comprises 16 residues. CDR3 sequence reads: CASSFNTGQGAGTQYF. DNA of the CDR3: TGTGCTAGCAGTTTTAACACGGGACAGGGGGCAGGGACCCAGTACTTC.

The chain uses TRBV19 and TRBJ2-3; possibly TRBD2 for D (6 bases). Germline-derived CDR1 and CDR2 are LNHDA and SQIVND (reference sequence). The length of the CDR3 is 17 residues. V lost 7 bases, J lost 2 bases, and 22 bases lay in between. Here the CDR3 reads CASTPRLGGVPTDTQYF. DNA for the CDR3: TGTGCCAGTACCCCGAGGTTGGGCGGGGTTCCCACAGATACGCAGTATTTT.

The rearrangement links TRBV15 to TRBJ1-2; D is unresolved. Germline V gives CDR1 LNHNV, CDR2 YYDKDF (reference sequence). Trimming removed 1 base from V and 1 base from J, with 10 bases in between. The CDR3 has 15 amino acids. The CDR3 loop is CATSRVYESNYGYTF. The CDR3 DNA reads as TGTGCCACCAGCAGAGTTTATGAGAGTAACTATGGCTACACCTTC.